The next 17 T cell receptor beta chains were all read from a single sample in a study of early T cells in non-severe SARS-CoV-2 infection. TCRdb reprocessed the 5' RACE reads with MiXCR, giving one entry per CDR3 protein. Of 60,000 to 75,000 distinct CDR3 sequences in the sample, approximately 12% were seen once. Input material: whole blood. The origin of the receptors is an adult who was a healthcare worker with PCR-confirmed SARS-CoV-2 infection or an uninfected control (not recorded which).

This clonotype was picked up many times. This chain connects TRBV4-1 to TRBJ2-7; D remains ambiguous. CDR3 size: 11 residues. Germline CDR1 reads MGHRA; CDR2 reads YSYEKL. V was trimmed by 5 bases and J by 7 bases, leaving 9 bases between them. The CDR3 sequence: CASSLYEEQYF. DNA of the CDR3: TGCGCCAGCAGCTTGTATGAGGAGCAGTACTTC.

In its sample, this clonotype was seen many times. CDR3: CASSLEGWHQHF. The CDR3, as DNA: TGTGCCAGCAGCTTAGAGGGATGGCATCAGCATTTT. This chain connects TRBV7-8 to TRBJ1-5; D remains unclear. This CDR3 is 12 amino acids long. The germline gives CDR1 SGHVS, CDR2 FQNEAQ. V lost 1 base and J lost 13, with 11 bases in between.

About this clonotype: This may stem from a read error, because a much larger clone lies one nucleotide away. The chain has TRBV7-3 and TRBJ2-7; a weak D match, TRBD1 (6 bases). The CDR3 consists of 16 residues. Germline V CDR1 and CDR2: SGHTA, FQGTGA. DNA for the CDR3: TGTGTCAGCAGCTGCTCCGTGGGACACGACCCCTACGAGCAGTACTTC. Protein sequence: CVSSCSVGHDPYEQYF.

DNA of the CDR3: TGTGCCAGCAGCTCCGTGGGACCCCTTGGCAACGTCCTGACTTTC. Amino acids: CASSSVGPLGNVLTF. This rearrangement joins TRBV11-2 to TRBJ2-6, with D perhaps assigned TRBD1 or TRBD2 (5 bases each). V was clipped by 4 bases and J by 9 bases, with 16 bases between them. The CDR3 has 15 amino acids. Germline V gives CDR1 SGHAT, CDR2 FQNNGV.

The CDR3: CASSLSPRDTQYF. CDR3 coding DNA: TGTGCCAGCAGTTTATCCCCCAGAGATACGCAGTATTTT. The J gene is TRBJ2-3, the V gene TRBV12-3 or TRBV12-4; D gene ambiguous. Trimming shortened V by 2 bases and J by 5 bases, and 8 bases separated the two germline ends. The length of the CDR3 is 13 residues.

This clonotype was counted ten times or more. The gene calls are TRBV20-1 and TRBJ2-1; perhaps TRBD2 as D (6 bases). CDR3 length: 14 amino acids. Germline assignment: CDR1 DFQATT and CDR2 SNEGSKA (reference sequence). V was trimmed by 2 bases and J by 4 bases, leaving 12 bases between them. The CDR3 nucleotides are TGCAGTGCTAGATGGAGCGGGTCATACAATGAGCAGTTCTTC. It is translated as CSARWSGSYNEQFF.

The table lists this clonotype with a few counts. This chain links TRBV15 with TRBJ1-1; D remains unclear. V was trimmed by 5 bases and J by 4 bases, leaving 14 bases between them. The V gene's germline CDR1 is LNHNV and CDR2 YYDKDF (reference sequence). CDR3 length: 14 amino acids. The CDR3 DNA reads TGTGCCACCAGCGAGCCGACGGGGTTCACTGAAGCTTTCTTT. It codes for CATSEPTGFTEAFF.

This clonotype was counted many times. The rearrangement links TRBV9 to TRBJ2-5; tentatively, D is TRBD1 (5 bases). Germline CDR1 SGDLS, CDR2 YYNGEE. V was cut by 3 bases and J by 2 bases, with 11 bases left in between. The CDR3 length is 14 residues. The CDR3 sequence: CASSADSNQETQYF. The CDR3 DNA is TGTGCCAGCAGCGCAGACAGTAATCAAGAGACCCAGTACTTC. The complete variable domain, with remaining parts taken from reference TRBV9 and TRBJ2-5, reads DSGVTQTPKHLITATGQRVTLRCSPRSGDLSVYWYQQSLDQGLQFLIQYYNGEERAKGNILERFSAQQFPDLHSELNLSSLELGDSALYFCASSADSNQETQYFGPGTRLLVL.

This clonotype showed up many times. This CDR3 is CASSLDALQQYF. The CDR3 DNA follows: TGTGCCAGCAGCTTAGACGCCCTGCAGCAGTACTTC. The chain recombines TRBV7-2 with TRBJ2-7, with unresolved D. Trimming stripped 1 base from V and 8 bases from J, with 9 bases between. The CDR3 is 12 residues long. The V gene's germline CDR1 is SGHTA and CDR2 FQGNSA.

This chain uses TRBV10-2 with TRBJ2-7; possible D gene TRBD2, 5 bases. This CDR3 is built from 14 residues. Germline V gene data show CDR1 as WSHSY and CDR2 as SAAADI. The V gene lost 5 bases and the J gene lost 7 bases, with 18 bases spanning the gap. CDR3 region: CASSLRSATGEQYF. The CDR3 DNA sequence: TGCGCCAGCAGTCTCAGGTCAGCAACGGGGGAGCAGTACTTC.

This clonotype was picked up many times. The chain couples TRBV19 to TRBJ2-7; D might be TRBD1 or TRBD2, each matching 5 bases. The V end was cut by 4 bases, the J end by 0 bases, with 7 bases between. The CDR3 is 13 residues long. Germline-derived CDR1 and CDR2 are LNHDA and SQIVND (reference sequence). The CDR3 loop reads CASSNGGSYEQYF. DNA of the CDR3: TGTGCCAGTAGTAATGGGGGCTCCTACGAGCAGTACTTC.

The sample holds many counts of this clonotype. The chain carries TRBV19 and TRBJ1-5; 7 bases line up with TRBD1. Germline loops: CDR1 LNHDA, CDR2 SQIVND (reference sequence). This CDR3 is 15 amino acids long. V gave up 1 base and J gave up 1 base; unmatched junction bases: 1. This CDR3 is CASSIGQGSNQPQHF. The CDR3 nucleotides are TGTGCCAGTAGTATAGGACAGGGAAGCAATCAGCCCCAGCATTTT.

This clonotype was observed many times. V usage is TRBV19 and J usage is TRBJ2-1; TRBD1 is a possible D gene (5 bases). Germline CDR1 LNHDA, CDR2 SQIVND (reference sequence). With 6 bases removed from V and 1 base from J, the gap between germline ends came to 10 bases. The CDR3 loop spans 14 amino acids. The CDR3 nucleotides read TGTGCCAGTAGCTCAGGGTCGTCCTACAATGAGCAGTTCTTC. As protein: CASSSGSSYNEQFF. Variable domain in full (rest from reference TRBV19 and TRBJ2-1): DGGITQSPKYLFRKEGQNVTLSCEQNLNHDAMYWYRQDPGQGLRLIYYSQIVNDFQKGDIAEGYSVSREKKESFPLTVTSAQKNPTAFYLCASSSGSSYNEQFFGPGTRLTVL.

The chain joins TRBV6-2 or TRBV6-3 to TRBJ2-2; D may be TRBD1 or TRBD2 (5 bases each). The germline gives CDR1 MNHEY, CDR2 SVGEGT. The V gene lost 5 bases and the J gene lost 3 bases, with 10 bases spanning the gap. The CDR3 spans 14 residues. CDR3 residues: CASSQGPYTGELFF. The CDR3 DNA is TGTGCCAGCAGTCAGGGACCTTACACCGGGGAGCTGTTTTTT.

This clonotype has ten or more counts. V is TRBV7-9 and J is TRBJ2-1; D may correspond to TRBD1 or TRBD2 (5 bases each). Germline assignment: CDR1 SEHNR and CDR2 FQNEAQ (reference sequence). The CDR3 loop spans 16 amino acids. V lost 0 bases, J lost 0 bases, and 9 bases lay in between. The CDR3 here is CASSLAGVSSYNEQFF. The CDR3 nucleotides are TGTGCCAGCAGCTTAGCGGGGGTGAGCTCCTACAATGAGCAGTTCTTC. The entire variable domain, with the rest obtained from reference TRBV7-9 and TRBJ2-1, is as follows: DTGVSQNPRHKITKRGQNVTFRCDPISEHNRLYWYRQTLGQGPEFLTYFQNEAQLEKSRLLSDRFSAERPKGSFSTLEIQRTEQGDSAMYLCASSLAGVSSYNEQFFGPGTRLTVL.

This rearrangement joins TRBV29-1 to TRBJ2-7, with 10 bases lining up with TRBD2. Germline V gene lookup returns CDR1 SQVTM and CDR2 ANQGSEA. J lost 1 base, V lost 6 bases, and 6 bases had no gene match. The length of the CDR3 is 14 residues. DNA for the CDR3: TGCAGCGTCGTAGCGGGGGGCCCGTCCTACGAGCAGTACTTC. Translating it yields CSVVAGGPSYEQYF.

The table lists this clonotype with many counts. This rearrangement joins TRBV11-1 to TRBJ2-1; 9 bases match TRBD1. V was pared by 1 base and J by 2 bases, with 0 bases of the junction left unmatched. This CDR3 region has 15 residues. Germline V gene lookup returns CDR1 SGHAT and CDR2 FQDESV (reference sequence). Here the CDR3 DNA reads TGTGCCAGCAGCTTAGGACAGGGGGCCTACAATGAGCAGTTCTTC. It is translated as CASSLGQGAYNEQFF.